One and the same sample provided the 22 T cell receptor beta chains below, sequenced in a study of T cell responses to AZD1222 COVID-19 vaccine. This table comes from immunoSEQ multiplex PCR, and its TCRdb copy is limited to in-frame clones, with some not included. The sample records 130,000 to 150,000 clones, more than 85% being singletons. The sample consisted of peripheral blood, taken after recovery from COVID-19. These receptors were obtained from an adult who had recovered from COVID-19.

Regarding this clone: This may stem from a read error, because a much larger clone lies one nucleotide away. Other DNA sequences of this sample code for an identical CDR3. The chain is built from TRBV29-1 and TRBJ2-7, with D perhaps TRBD1 or TRBD2 (5 bases each). V lost 6 bases, J lost 4 bases, and 28 bases lay in between. Germline loops: CDR1 SQVTM, CDR2 ANQGSEA. CDR3 length equals 17 residues. This CDR3 is CSVAGTEGRVGIYEQYF. CDR3 coding DNA: TGCAGCGTGGCCGGGACCGAAGGTAGAGTAGGAATTTACGAGCAGTACTTC.

V gene TRBV19 combines with J gene TRBJ2-5, with D possibly TRBD1 on 8 matching bases. The CDR3 has 14 amino acids. Trimming removed 3 bases at V and 7 bases at J, with 15 bases between. Per germline, CDR1 LNHDA and CDR2 SQIVND (reference sequence). CDR3 nucleotides: TGTGCCAGTAGTATTTCAGGGGGCGGGGGGACCCAGTACTTC. It encodes CASSISGGGGTQYF.

A remark on this clone: Germline is not matched at one junction end, which may reflect a read error. This chain uses TRBV7-7 with TRBJ2-1; TRBD2 aligns across 11 bases. Germline V gene lookup returns CDR1 SSHAT and CDR2 FNYEAQ (reference sequence). This CDR3 is 16 amino acids long. The CDR3 spells CASSSTSGKVRNEQFF. In DNA form, the CDR3 reads TGTGCTAGCAGCTCGACTAGCGGGAAAGTTCGGAATGAGCAGTTCTTC.

V usage is TRBV12-1 and J usage is TRBJ2-1; TRBD1, the table's D call, was not compared with the DNA. TRBV12-1 constitutes a pseudogene. CDR3 length: 15 residues. For the CDR3, the DNA is TGTGCCAGCAGCTCCCCAACCTCTTCAGGCAATGAGCAGTTCTTC. Its protein is CASSSPTSSGNEQFF.

The chain is built from TRBV10-3 and TRBJ1-1, with D possibly TRBD1 on 6 matching bases. V was shortened by 0 bases and J by 1 base, with 21 bases between the two germline ends. CDR1 is ENHRY and CDR2 is SYGVKD in the germline V gene. This CDR3 region has 19 residues. The CDR3 spells CAISESPSVSGAENTEAFF. DNA for the CDR3: TGTGCCATCAGTGAGTCCCCCTCGGTATCGGGGGCCGAGAACACTGAAGCTTTCTTT.

This chain uses TRBV7-9 with TRBJ1-2; D not resolved. Germline V CDR1 and CDR2: SEHNR, FQNEAQ (reference sequence). This CDR3 is 14 amino acids long. Trimming took 3 bases from V and 1 from J, leaving 9 bases between them. The CDR3 sequence: CASSLDGFNYGYTF. CDR3 in DNA: TGTGCCAGCAGCTTGGACGGTTTTAACTATGGCTACACCTTC.

The chain recombines TRBV13 with TRBJ2-1; TRBD2 might be the D (5 bases). CDR1 is PRHDT and CDR2 is FYEKMQ in the germline V gene (reference sequence). The V end lost 5 bases, the J end lost 7 bases, and 21 bases lay between the germline ends. This CDR3 comprises 16 residues. The CDR3 loop reads CASSPRTGISTNEQFF. In DNA, the CDR3 is TGTGCCAGCAGCCCCCGGACTGGAATCAGTACAAATGAGCAGTTCTTC.

The rearrangement links TRBV7-3 to TRBJ2-3; the match to TRBD2 covers 9 bases. V lost 2 bases to trimming and J lost 3 bases; unmatched junction nucleotides: 15. CDR1 is SGHTA, CDR2 FQGTGA, per germline. The CDR3 spans 19 residues. In DNA, the CDR3 is TGTGCCAGCAGCTTACTAGGACGGTCGGTAGCGGGAGTGACAGATACGCAGTATTTT. Encoded protein: CASSLLGRSVAGVTDTQYF. Together with reference TRBV7-3 and TRBJ2-3, the CDR3 gives the full variable domain: GAGVSQTPSNKVTEKGKYVELRCDPISGHTALYWYRQSLGQGPEFLIYFQGTGAADDSGLPNDRFFAVRPEGSVSTLKIQRTERGDSAVYLCASSLLGRSVAGVTDTQYFGPGTRLTVL.

The chain couples TRBV30 to TRBJ2-2; the D gene is possibly TRBD2 (5 bases). The CDR3 is 12 residues long. V shed 5 bases and J shed 8 bases, with 12 bases lying between them. Germline-derived CDR1 and CDR2 are GTSNPN and SVGIG (reference sequence). The CDR3 bases are TGTGCCTGGCGAACGAGGGCGGGGGAGCTGTTTTTT. Encoded protein: CAWRTRAGELFF.

V gene TRBV19 combines with J gene TRBJ2-7; perhaps D is TRBD1 or TRBD2 (5 bases each). The germline CDR1 and CDR2 sequences are LNHDA and SQIVND (reference sequence). V lost 6 bases and J lost 2, with 8 bases in between. There are 12 residues in the CDR3. CDR3 in DNA: TGTGCCAGTAGACGGGACCCCTACGAGCAGTACTTC. Translated, it gives CASRRDPYEQYF.

V usage is TRBV4-1 and J usage is TRBJ1-3, with a weak D call TRBD1 (6 bases). This CDR3 is built from 16 residues. V was pared by 3 bases and J by 3 bases, with 15 bases between. Germline V lookup: CDR1 MGHRA, CDR2 YSYEKL. The CDR3 sequence: CASSHDLDRRGNTIYF. The CDR3 DNA follows: TGCGCCAGCAGCCATGATCTCGACAGGCGTGGAAACACCATATATTTT.

The V call is TRBV7-9, the J call TRBJ2-3; D is unresolved. CDR3 length equals 14 residues. V was pared by 7 bases and J by 1 base, with 12 bases between. Germline V gene lookup returns CDR1 SEHNR and CDR2 FQNEAQ (reference sequence). The CDR3 DNA follows: TGTGCCAGCACTCCTCCAGAGGGCACAGATACGCAGTATTTT. It translates to CASTPPEGTDTQYF.

This rearrangement joins TRBV18 to TRBJ2-3; D is possibly TRBD2 (6 bases). The CDR3 sequence is 16 residues long. From germline, CDR1 is KGHSH and CDR2 LQKENI. The V end was cut by 3 bases, the J end by 4 bases, with 17 bases between. In DNA form, the CDR3 reads TGTGCCAGCTCACCCGGGACTGGTGGGGCCTCAGATACGCAGTATTTT. Amino acid sequence: CASSPGTGGASDTQYF.

The chain joins TRBV5-1 to TRBJ1-6, with D perhaps TRBD1 (6 bases). The germline gives CDR1 SGHRS, CDR2 YFSETQ. Trimming cost V 0 bases and J 9 bases, with 16 bases left between them. The CDR3 extends over 16 amino acids. This CDR3 reads CASSLGPPGEGSPLHF. The CDR3 region has the DNA TGCGCCAGCAGCTTGGGGCCCCCAGGGGAGGGTTCACCCCTCCACTTT.

J is TRBJ2-1 and V is TRBV28; 9 bases match TRBD2. Trimming at V came to 6 bases and at J to 7 bases, leaving 13 bases not matched to a gene. The CDR3 loop spans 16 amino acids. Germline values: CDR1 MDHEN, CDR2 SYDVKM. The CDR3 reads CASSPSPAGGLNEQFF. The DNA for the CDR3 is TGTGCCAGCAGCCCAAGCCCAGCGGGAGGTTTGAATGAGCAGTTCTTC.

The J gene is TRBJ1-1, the V gene TRBV6-5; D is unresolved. CDR3 length: 11 residues. V dropped 6 bases and J dropped 1 base, with 3 bases sitting between them. Looked up from germline, CDR1 is MNHEY and CDR2 is SVGAGI. In nucleotides, the CDR3 is TGTGCCAGCAGATCGAACACTGAAGCTTTCTTT. Protein: CASRSNTEAFF.

Turning to this clone: Other nucleotide sequences from this sample produce the same CDR3. The rearrangement links TRBV28 to TRBJ2-7; no reliable D call. V was pared by 2 bases and J by 4 bases, with 9 bases between. Germline V gene sequence: CDR1 MDHEN, CDR2 SYDVKM. The CDR3 has 13 residues. The CDR3 reads CASSLPGPYEQYF. CDR3 nucleotide sequence: TGTGCCAGCAGTTTACCAGGTCCTTACGAGCAGTACTTC.

The chain recombines TRBV6-4 with TRBJ2-3; TRBD2 matches 8 bases. CDR1 MRHNA and CDR2 SNTAGT come from the germline V gene. The CDR3 spans 14 residues. With 3 bases clipped from V and 1 base from J, the junction kept 0 bases outside the gene matches. The CDR3 sequence is CASSEAGGTDTQYF. CDR3 nucleotide sequence: TGTGCCAGCAGTGAAGCGGGAGGCACAGATACGCAGTATTTT.

The chain carries TRBV12-3 or TRBV12-4 and TRBJ2-5; no reliable D call. The CDR3 is 13 amino acids. V lost 1 base and J 7 bases, leaving 10 bases between the germline ends. In DNA, the CDR3 is TGTGCCAGCAGTTTAGTTCGACTGGGGACCCAGTACTTC. It translates to CASSLVRLGTQYF.

The chain uses TRBV9 and TRBJ2-3; TRBD1 or TRBD2 may be the D gene (5 bases each). The CDR3 spans 14 residues. Trimming left V 1 base short and J 1 base short, with 7 bases between. Germline loops: CDR1 SGDLS, CDR2 YYNGEE. Written as DNA, the CDR3 is TGTGCCAGCAGCGTACTGGGGGGCACAGATACGCAGTATTTT. This translates into CASSVLGGTDTQYF.

In this sample, this clone turned up once. DNA for the CDR3: TGCGCCAGCAGTGAGGGAGGGGAGACCCAGTACTTC. Protein product: CASSEGGETQYF. The chain joins TRBV10-2 to TRBJ2-5; a possible D gene is TRBD2 (6 bases). Trimming removed 2 bases from V and 5 bases from J, with 6 bases in between. Germline-derived CDR1 and CDR2 are WSHSY and SAAADI. The CDR3 spans 12 residues.

The chain uses TRBV19 and TRBJ1-1; D remains ambiguous. From germline, CDR1 is LNHDA and CDR2 SQIVND (reference sequence). CDR3 length: 16 residues. The V end was cut by 6 bases, the J end by 5 bases, with 22 bases between. The chain's CDR3 is CASRPMGVPEGTEAFF. CDR3 in DNA: TGTGCCAGTAGACCAATGGGAGTACCGGAGGGAACTGAAGCTTTCTTT.